This T cell receptor (beta chain) comes out of a study of cytomegalovirus exposure and HLA in healthy donors. Study as a whole: The study placed about 86% of its 398 genotyped donors in the Caucasian-associated ancestry cluster.

The germline CDR1 and CDR2 sequences are MNHEY and SMNVEV (reference sequence). The CDR3 runs to 16 residues. Trimming at V came to 5 bases and at J to 5 bases, leaving 12 bases not matched to a gene. Likely unrecorded immune exposures existed in these nominally healthy donors. This clone was counted a few times. Its matching antigen is unknown. The PCR used 60 Vbeta and 13 Jbeta primers. Using immunoSEQ multiplex PCR, the repertoire was profiled, and TCRdb retains in-frame clones only, with some absent. The data show tens of thousands of clones, roughly a tenth seen once. The study's findings and limits: Segments of the TCR beta V type were, in most cases, productive about 87% or about 30% of the time in an earlier analysis. According to the study, roughly 160 TCR beta chains were cytomegalovirus-associated.

This clonotype was obtained from a man aged 60 to 69 in good health and CMV-seropositive. The specimen sequenced was PBMCs. This sequence joins TRBV27 and TRBJ2-3, with 8 bases that match TRBD2. The CDR3 here is CASSPSRERELDTQYF. The CDR3 DNA follows: TGTGCCAGCAGTCCCTCGAGGGAGCGGGAGCTAGATACGCAGTATTTT.